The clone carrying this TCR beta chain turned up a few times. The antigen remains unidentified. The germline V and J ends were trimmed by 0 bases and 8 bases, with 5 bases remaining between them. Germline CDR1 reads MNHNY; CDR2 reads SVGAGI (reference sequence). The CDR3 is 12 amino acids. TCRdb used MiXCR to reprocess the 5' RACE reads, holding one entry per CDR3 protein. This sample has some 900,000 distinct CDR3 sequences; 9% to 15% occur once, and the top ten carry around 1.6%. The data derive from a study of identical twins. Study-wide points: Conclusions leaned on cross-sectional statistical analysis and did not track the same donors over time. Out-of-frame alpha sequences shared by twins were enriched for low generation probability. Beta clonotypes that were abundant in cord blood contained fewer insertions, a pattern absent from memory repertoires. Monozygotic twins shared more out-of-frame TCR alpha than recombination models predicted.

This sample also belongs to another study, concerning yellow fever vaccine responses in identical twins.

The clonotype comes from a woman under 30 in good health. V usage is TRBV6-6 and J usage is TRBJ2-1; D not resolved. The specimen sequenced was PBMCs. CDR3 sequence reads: CASSYSVYEQFF. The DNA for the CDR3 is TGTGCCAGCAGTTACTCAGTCTATGAGCAGTTCTTC.